This entry lists 9 T cell receptor beta chains sequenced from one sample in a study of T cell responses to AZD1222 COVID-19 vaccine (dated by TCRdb to the early 2020s). Libraries came from the immunoSEQ multiplex PCR assay. The table comes from immuneACCESS by way of TCRdb, which keeps in-frame sequences with V and J called. Part of the clones is missing from these tables; in studies checked, under half for an unresolved V gene and the rest for unknown reasons. The table for this sample lists tens of thousands of clones; more than 75% of them were counted only once. The ten largest clonotypes hold around 9.6% of the sample. The time point label here, explained by the study, means: baseline before first vaccination. This specimen was peripheral blood, taken on day 0 of AZD1222 vaccination. Receptors were obtained from an adult in good health.

The chain couples TRBV6-1 to TRBJ2-3, with 13 bases lining up with TRBD2. The germline V gene encodes CDR1 MNHNS and CDR2 SASEGT. This CDR3 contains 21 residues. The V segment lost 2 bases and the J segment 0 bases; nucleotides outside the gene matches: 14. The CDR3 loop reads CASSETPAGTSGASSTDTQYF. CDR3 nucleotide sequence: TGTGCCAGCAGTGAAACGCCAGCCGGGACTAGCGGGGCCTCTAGCACAGATACGCAGTATTTT.

The V call is TRBV6-5, the J call TRBJ1-3; 7 bases are shared with TRBD1. The CDR3 sequence is 15 residues long. Trimming cost V 4 bases and J 1 base; bases outside gene matches: 4. CDR1 MNHEY and CDR2 SVGAGI come from the germline V gene. The CDR3 loop is CASSFLQGSGNTIYF. CDR3 bases: TGTGCCAGCAGTTTCCTACAGGGGTCTGGAAACACCATATATTTT.

V and J are TRBV29-1 and TRBJ1-1; D not resolved. The V end was cut by 0 bases, the J end by 5 bases, with 7 bases between. Germline CDR1 is SQVTM and CDR2 is ANQGSEA. The CDR3 length is 12 residues. CDR3 protein: CSVEDRRTEAFF. CDR3 DNA: TGCAGCGTTGAAGATCGACGTACTGAAGCTTTCTTT.

CDR3 sequence: CASSPQLLEGEEKLFF. The CDR3 DNA sequence: TGTGCCAGCTCACCACAGCTCCTAGAGGGCGAAGAAAAACTGTTTTTT. The V gene is TRBV18, the J gene TRBJ1-4, with D unresolved. V gave up 1 base and J gave up 8 bases, with 17 bases separating them. The CDR3 covers 16 residues. The germline V gene encodes CDR1 KGHSH and CDR2 LQKENI.

V is TRBV27 and J is TRBJ1-6; D ambiguous. Per germline, CDR1 MNHEY and CDR2 SMNVEV (reference sequence). Trimming left V 5 bases short and J 2 bases short, with 10 bases between. CDR3 size: 15 residues. The CDR3, as DNA: TGTGCCAGCAGTCCGGTGATTCCCTATAATTCACCCCTCCACTTT. Its translation is CASSPVIPYNSPLHF.

This chain connects TRBV19 to TRBJ2-3, with 8 bases matching TRBD2. The CDR3 has 16 residues. With V trimmed by 3 bases and J by 5 bases, 10 bases remained unmatched. Germline values: CDR1 LNHDA, CDR2 SQIVND (reference sequence). The CDR3 sequence is CASSIRSGSKLDTQYF. DNA of the CDR3: TGTGCCAGTAGTATTCGGAGCGGGAGTAAATTAGATACGCAGTATTTT. Full variable domain (outside the CDR3, taken from reference TRBV19 and TRBJ2-3): DGGITQSPKYLFRKEGQNVTLSCEQNLNHDAMYWYRQDPGQGLRLIYYSQIVNDFQKGDIAEGYSVSREKKESFPLTVTSAQKNPTAFYLCASSIRSGSKLDTQYFGPGTRLTVL.

The rearrangement joins TRBV27 to TRBJ2-1; 11 positions match TRBD1. Trimming at V came to 7 bases and at J to 6 bases, leaving 8 bases not matched to a gene. Germline CDR1 reads MNHEY; CDR2 reads SMNVEV (reference sequence). The CDR3 consists of 15 residues. CDR3: CASTLSGTGGNEQFF. CDR3 nucleotides: TGTGCCAGCACTCTATCCGGGACAGGGGGCAATGAGCAGTTCTTC.

The gene calls are TRBV28 and TRBJ1-5; D is uncertain. CDR1 MDHEN and CDR2 SYDVKM come from the germline V gene. The CDR3 contains 12 residues. The V gene lost 10 bases and the J gene lost 7 bases, with 14 bases spanning the gap. The CDR3 DNA reads TGTGCCACCCGCCGTGGGGAGCAGCCCCAGCATTTT. It encodes CATRRGEQPQHF. The full variable domain, its missing parts supplied by reference TRBV28 and TRBJ1-5, is DVKVTQSSRYLVKRTGEKVFLECVQDMDHENMFWYRQDPGLGLRLIYFSYDVKMKEKGDIPEGYSVSREKKERFSLILESASTNQTSMYLCATRRGEQPQHFGDGTRLSIL.

This chain links TRBV18 with TRBJ1-2; a possible D gene is TRBD1 (6 bases). The CDR3 has 14 amino acids. V was clipped by 3 bases and J by 10 bases, with 18 bases between them. The germline V gene has CDR1 KGHSH and CDR2 LQKENI. For the CDR3, the DNA is TGTGCCAGCTCACCCCCGACAGGAGGGTTTGCCTACACCTTC. Its protein product is CASSPPTGGFAYTF.